Here is one T cell receptor (beta chain) with its context. Its antigen is unidentified. The data stem from a study of spatial heterogeneity in lung cancer. The wider study: Sequenced were any available follow-up PBMC samples, which had been obtained a median of about 22 months after resection. Detected sequences consistently included more beta-chain ones than alpha-chain ones. Points from the study as a whole: Detection of ubiquitous tumor TCRs in blood was higher at resection than follow-up.

TCRdb recomputed calls from the 5' RACE reads with MiXCR, one row per CDR3 protein. This table has around 110,000 distinct CDR3 sequences, 10% to 15% appearing once. The CDR3 extends over 15 amino acids. Germline V lookup: CDR1 MNHEY, CDR2 SVGEGT. With 2 bases removed from V and 9 bases from J, the gap between germline ends came to 18 bases. Time point meaning: blood at routine non-recurrence follow-up after resection. The input material, whole RNA from tumor, nontumor lung or frozen PBMC, was sequenced unsorted. The TCR comes from a male donor with early-stage non-small cell lung cancer. The starting material was PBMCs, obtained at follow-up. V is TRBV6-2 or TRBV6-3 and J is TRBJ2-3, with D perhaps TRBD2 (7 bases). CDR3 DNA sequence: TGTGCCAGCAGTTACGCCGCGGGGGCCCGGCAAACGCAGTATTTT. Translation: CASSYAAGARQTQYF.